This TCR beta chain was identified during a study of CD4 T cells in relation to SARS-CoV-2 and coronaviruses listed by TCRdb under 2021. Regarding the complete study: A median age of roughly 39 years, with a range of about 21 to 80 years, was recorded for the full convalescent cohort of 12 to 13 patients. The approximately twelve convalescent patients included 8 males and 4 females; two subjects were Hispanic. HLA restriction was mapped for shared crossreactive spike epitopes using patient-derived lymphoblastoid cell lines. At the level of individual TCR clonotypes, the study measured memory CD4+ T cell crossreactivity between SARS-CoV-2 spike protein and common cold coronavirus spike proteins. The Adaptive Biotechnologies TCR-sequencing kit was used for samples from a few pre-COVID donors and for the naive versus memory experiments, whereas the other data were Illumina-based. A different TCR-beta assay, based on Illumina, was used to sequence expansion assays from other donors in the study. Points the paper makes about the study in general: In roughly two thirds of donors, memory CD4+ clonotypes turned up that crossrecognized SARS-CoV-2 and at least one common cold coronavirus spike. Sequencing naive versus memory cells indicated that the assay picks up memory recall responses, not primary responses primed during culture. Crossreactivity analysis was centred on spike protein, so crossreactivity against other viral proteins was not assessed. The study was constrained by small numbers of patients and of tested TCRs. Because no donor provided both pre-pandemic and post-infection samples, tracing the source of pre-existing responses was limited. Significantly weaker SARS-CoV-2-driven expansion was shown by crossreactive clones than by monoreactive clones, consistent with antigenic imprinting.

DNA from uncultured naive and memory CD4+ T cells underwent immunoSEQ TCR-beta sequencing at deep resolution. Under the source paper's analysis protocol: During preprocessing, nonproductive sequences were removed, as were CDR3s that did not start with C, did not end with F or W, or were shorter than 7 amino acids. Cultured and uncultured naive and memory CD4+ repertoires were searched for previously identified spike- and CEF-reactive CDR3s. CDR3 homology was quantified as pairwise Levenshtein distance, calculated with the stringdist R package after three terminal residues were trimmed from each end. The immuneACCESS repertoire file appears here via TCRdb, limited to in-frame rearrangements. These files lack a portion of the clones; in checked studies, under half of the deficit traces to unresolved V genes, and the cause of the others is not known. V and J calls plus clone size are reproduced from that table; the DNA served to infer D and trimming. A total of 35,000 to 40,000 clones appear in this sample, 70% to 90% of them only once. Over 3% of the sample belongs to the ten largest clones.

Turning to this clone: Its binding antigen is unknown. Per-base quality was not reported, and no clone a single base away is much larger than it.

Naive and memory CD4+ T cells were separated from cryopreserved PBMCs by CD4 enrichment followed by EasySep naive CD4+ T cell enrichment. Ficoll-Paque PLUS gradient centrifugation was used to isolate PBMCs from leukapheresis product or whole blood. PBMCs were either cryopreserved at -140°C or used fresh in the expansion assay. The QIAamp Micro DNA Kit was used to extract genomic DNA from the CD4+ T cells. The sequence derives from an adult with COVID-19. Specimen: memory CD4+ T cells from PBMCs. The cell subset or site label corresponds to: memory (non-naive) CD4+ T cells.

DNA sequence: TGTGCCAGCAGCCAACCCCCGGCCTGGGGCTACACCTTC. The translation is CASSQPPAWGYTF. The sequence joins TRBV3-1 (or the pseudogene TRBV3-2) to TRBJ1-2; the D gene cannot be named for sure. V is shortened by 2 bases, J by 8 bases, and the region joining them spans 12 bases. CDR1 and CDR2 are drawn from the germline V gene (reference sequence): LGHDT, YNNKEL. CDR3 length: 13 amino acids, cysteine to phenylalanine. The read is trimmed to its CDR3 DNA, 39 bases read in frame from base 1.